This TCR beta chain emerged from a study of T cell responses to AZD1222 COVID-19 vaccine. Study-wide points: Spike regions recognized by vaccine-associated CD4 TCRs spanned the protein, led by 160-218 and 743-854. An increase in Spike-specific TCR breadth and depth was observed after two AZD1222 doses. At study baseline, merely roughly 6 AZD1222 recipients were seropositive.

Germline CDR1 reads MNHEY; CDR2 reads SMNVEV (reference sequence). The CDR3 is made up of 13 amino acids. Trimming removed 6 bases from V and 5 bases from J; junction bases left unmatched: 6. The protocol was immunoSEQ multiplex PCR, while the TCRdb copy is restricted to in-frame clones and leaves out a portion. The table has about 82,000 clones, 85% to 95% seen once. As for this clone: Its antigen is unknown.

Sequenced here: peripheral blood, sampled on day 0 of AZD1222 vaccination. The gene calls are TRBV27 and TRBJ1-2; 7 bases match TRBD1. The origin of this receptor is an adult in good health. CDR3 in amino acids: CASRTLGQYGYTF. The CDR3, as DNA: TGTGCCAGCAGGACACTGGGACAGTATGGCTACACCTTC.